This TCR beta chain emerged from a study of T cell responses to AZD1222 COVID-19 vaccine (TCRdb year 2021). Regarding the complete study: AZD1222 recipients given second doses at about 4 weeks or at about 12 weeks were pooled, since spike-specific TCR depth and breadth were not found to differ between the two schedules. TCR sequencing covered some 250 trial participants: 200 to 220 given two doses of AZD1222 and approximately 25 given two doses of MenACWY control vaccine. Enrollment into the trials was organized by age into subgroups of 18-55, 56-69 and 70-plus years, and those subgroups contained about 160, 30 and 59 TCR-sequenced participants, respectively. General study outcomes and caveats: Reportedly, almost half of the unique spike-specific TCRs recognized epitopes lying outside the regions that are mutated in the B.1.351 and B.1.1.7 variants. Participants were mostly white British and included more females than males, and it was suggested by the authors that clonal diversity may have been underestimated. Conclusions about previously exposed vaccinees are limited because only six or seven AZD1222 recipients were SARS-CoV-2 seropositive at baseline. The 56-69-year group was small, and its depth increase did not reach significance, likely because of low power. Vaccine-associated CD4 TCRs spanned the whole spike protein, with dominant responses in regions 160-218 and 743-854. After two AZD1222 doses, spike-specific TCR breadth and depth were significantly higher than at day 0 and than in MenACWY recipients. Because no samples from the day 14 peak response were available, repertoires could be characterized only after the peak T cell response.

Remarks on this clone: Its antigen remains undetermined. No base quality values were provided; no much bigger clone lies one nucleotide off.

This specimen's time point label, interpreted: baseline before first vaccination. Vaccinee samples were obtained from the UK trials COV001 and COV002, which included a single-blind randomized controlled phase 2/3 trial of AZD1222 (ChAdOx1 nCoV-19) in healthy adults. For TCRbeta chain sequencing, PBMC samples from trial participants were taken at day 0 and at day 28 after the second dose. Counted from cysteine to phenylalanine, this CDR3 has 14 amino acids. Of the read, only the CDR3 DNA is kept; its 42 bases are in frame from base 1. From the germline V gene, CDR1 is SGDLS and CDR2 is YYNGEE. V was cut back by 0 bases and J by 8 bases, leaving a gap of 14 bases between them. The CDR3 regions of human TCRbeta chains were analyzed by immunosequencing. Per the authors' processing: Repertoire TCRs were checked for matches against a reference library of SARS-CoV-2-specific TCRs that had been generated using the MIRA antigen-specificity platform. Breadth was defined as the fraction of unique TCRs that were SARS-CoV-2-associated, and depth was defined as the fraction of total T cells that were SARS-CoV-2-associated. Using the MIRA data, every spike-specific TCR was mapped to the spike region that the TCR reacted to and assigned to either a CD4 or a CD8 class. Log10-transformed breadth and depth values were compared by one-way ANOVA with Sidak's multiple comparisons tests. In TCRdb, the immuneACCESS table is reduced to in-frame sequences with V and J assigned. These tables do not hold every clone; where another copy was compared, an unresolved V gene accounts for under half, and the others remain unexplained. V and J calls and clone size follow that table, whereas D and trimming were derived from the DNA. This sample is represented by 150,000 or so clones; 91% of them were singletons. Of the sample, more than 1.3% falls within the top ten clones.

The sequencing used peripheral blood, collected on day 0 of AZD1222 vaccination. The rearranged segments are TRBV9 and TRBJ1-2; there is no confident call for the D gene. The clonotype originates from an adult in good health. The DNA reads TGTGCCAGCAGCGTAGATCCCGAAGTTCGGGGCTACACCTTC. Translated, it reads CASSVDPEVRGYTF.